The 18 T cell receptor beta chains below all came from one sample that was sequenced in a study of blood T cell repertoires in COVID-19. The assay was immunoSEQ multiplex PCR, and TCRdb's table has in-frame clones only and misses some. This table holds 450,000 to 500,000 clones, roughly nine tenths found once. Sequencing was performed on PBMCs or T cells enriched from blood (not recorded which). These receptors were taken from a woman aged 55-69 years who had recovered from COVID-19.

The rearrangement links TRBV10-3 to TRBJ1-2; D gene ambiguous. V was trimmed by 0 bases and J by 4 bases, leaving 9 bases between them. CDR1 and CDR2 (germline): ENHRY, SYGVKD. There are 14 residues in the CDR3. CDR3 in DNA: TGTGCCATCAGTGAGTCCGGCGGAACCTATGGCTACACCTTC. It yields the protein CAISESGGTYGYTF.

In DNA form, the CDR3 reads TGTGCCAGCAGTGAGGCAGGTATGAACACTGAAGCTTTCTTT. Its translation is CASSEAGMNTEAFF. This chain uses TRBV2 with TRBJ1-1; no firm D call. Looked up from germline, CDR1 is SNHLY and CDR2 is FYNNEI. This CDR3 is built from 14 residues. Between the trimmed V and J ends, which lost 3 bases and 0 bases, there was a span of 8 bases.

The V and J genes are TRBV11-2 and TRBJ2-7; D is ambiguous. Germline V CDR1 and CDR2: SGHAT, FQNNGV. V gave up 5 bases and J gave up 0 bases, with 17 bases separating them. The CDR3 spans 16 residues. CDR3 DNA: TGTGCCAGCAGCCTCCCGCGAGGCCGAAGCTCCTACGAGCAGTACGTC. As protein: CASSLPRGRSSYEQYV.

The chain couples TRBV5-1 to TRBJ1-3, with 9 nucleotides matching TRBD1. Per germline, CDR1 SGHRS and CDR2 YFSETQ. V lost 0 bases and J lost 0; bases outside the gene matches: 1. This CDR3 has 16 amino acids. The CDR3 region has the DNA TGCGCCAGCAGCTTGGGGGACAGGGACTCTGGAAACACCATATATTTT. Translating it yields CASSLGDRDSGNTIYF.

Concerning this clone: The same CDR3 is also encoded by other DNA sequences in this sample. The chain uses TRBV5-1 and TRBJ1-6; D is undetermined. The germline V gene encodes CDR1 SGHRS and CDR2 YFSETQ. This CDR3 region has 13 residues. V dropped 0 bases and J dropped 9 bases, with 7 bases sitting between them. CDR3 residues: CASSLAGRSPLHF. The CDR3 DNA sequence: TGCGCCAGCAGCTTGGCAGGCCGTTCACCCCTCCACTTT.

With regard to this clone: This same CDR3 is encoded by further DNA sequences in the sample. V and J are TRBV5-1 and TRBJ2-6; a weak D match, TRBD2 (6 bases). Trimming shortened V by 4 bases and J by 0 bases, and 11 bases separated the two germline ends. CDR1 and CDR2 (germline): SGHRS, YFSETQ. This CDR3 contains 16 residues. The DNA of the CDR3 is TGCGCCAGCAGCCTTGGACTACTCTCTGGGGCCAACGTCCTGACTTTC. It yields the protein CASSLGLLSGANVLTF.

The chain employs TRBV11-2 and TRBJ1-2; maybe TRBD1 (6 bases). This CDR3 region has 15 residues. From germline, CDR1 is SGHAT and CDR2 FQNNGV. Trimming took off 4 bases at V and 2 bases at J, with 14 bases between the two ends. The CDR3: CASSYLQGVNYGYTF. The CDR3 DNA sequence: TGTGCCAGCAGCTACTTACAGGGAGTAAACTATGGCTACACCTTC.

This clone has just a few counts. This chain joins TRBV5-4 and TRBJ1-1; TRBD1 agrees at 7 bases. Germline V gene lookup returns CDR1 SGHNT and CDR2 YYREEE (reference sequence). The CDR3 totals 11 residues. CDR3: CGTGLNTEAFF. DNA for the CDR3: TGTGGGACAGGCTTGAACACTGAAGCTTTCTTT.

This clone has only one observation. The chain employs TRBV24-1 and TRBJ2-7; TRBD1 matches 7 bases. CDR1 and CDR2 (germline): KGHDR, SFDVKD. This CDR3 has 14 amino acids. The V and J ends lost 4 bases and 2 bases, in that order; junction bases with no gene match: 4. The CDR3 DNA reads TGTGCCACCAGTGAGACAGGGCTTCCCTACGAGCAGTACTTC. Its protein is CATSETGLPYEQYF.

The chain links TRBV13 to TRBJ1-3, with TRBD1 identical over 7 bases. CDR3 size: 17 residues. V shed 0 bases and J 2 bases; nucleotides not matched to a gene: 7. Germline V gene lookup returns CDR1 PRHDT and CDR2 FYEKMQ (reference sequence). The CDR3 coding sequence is TGTGCCAGCAGCTTAGGCATACAGGGGAAAACTGGAAACACCATATATTTT. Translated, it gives CASSLGIQGKTGNTIYF.

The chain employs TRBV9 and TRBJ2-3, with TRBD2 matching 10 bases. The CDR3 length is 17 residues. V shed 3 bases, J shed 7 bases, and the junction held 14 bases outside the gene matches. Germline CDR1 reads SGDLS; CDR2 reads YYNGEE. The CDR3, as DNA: TGTGCCAGCAGCGGAAAAGCGGGGGGGCCCGGAATCCATACGCAGTATTTT. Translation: CASSGKAGGPGIHTQYF.

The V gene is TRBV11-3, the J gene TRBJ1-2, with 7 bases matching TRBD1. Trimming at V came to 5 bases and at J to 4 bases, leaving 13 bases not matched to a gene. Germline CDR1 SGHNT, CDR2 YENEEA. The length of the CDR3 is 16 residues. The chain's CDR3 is CASSPPPYRGLYGYTF. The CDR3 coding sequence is TGTGCCAGCAGCCCCCCCCCGTACAGGGGACTCTATGGCTACACCTTC.

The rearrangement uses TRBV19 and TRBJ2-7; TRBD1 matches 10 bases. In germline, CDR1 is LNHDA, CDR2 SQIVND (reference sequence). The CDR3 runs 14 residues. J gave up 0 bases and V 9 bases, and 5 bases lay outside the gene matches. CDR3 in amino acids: CASPGQGSSYEQYV. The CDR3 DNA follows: TGTGCCAGCCCGGGACAGGGGAGCTCCTACGAGCAGTACGTC.

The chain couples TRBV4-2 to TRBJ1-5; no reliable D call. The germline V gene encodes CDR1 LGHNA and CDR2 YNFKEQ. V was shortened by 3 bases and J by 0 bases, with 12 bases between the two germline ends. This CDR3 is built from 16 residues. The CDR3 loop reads CASSHSEAGSNQPQHF. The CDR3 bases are TGTGCCAGCAGCCATTCCGAGGCGGGTAGCAATCAGCCCCAGCATTTT.

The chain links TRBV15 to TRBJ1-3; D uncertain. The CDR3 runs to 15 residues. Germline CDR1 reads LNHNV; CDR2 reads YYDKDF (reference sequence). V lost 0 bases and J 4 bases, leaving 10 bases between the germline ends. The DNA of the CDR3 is TGTGCCACCAGCAGAGATCTCGGAGCCGGAAACACCATATATTTT. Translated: CATSRDLGAGNTIYF.

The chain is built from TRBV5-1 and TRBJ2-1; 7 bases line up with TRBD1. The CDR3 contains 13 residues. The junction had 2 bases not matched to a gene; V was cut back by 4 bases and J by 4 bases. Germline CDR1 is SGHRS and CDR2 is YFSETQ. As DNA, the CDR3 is TGCGCCAGCAGCGGGACAGTGTACAATGAGCAGTTCTTC. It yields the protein CASSGTVYNEQFF.

The CDR3 protein is CSAISSTEAFF. CDR3 DNA: TGCAGCGCTATATCGTCCACTGAAGCTTTCTTT. This rearrangement joins TRBV29-1 to TRBJ1-1; D unresolved. Germline CDR1 and CDR2: SQVTM and ANQGSEA. With 7 bases removed from V and 4 bases from J, the gap between germline ends came to 10 bases. This CDR3 is built from 11 residues.

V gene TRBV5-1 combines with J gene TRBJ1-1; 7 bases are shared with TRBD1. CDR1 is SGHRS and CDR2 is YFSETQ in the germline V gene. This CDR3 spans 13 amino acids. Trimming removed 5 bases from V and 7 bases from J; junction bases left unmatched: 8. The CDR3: CASRRKGGIEAFF. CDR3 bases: TGCGCCAGCAGAAGGAAAGGGGGCATTGAAGCTTTCTTT.